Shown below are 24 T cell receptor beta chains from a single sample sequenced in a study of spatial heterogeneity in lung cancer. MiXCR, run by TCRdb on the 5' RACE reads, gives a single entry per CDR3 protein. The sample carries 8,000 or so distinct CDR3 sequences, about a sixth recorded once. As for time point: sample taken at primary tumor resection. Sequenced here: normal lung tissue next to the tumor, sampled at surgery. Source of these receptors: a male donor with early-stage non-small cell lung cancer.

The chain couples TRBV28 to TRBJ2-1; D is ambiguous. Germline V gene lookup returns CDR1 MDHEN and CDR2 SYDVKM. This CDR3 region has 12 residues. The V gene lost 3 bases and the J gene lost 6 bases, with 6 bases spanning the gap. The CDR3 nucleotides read TGTGCCAGCAGTTTGTGGAGCAATGAGCAGTTCTTC. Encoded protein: CASSLWSNEQFF.

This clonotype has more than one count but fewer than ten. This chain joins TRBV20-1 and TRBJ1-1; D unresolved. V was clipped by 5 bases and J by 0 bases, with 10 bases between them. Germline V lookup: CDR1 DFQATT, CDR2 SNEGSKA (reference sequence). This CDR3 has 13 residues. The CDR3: CSASRRLNTEAFF. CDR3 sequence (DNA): TGCAGTGCTTCTCGACGGTTGAACACTGAAGCTTTCTTT.

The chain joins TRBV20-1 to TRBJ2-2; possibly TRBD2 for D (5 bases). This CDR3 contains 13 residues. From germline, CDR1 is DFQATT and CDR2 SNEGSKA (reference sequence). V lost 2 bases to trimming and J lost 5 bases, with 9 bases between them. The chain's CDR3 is CSARREPTGELFF. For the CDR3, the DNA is TGCAGTGCTAGACGGGAACCGACCGGGGAGCTGTTTTTT.

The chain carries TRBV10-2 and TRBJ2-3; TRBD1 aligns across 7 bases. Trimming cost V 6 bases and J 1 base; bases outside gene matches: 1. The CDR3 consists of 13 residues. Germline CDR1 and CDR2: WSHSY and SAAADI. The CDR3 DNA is TGCGCCAGCAGAGGGACAGGCACAGATACGCAGTATTTT. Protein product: CASRGTGTDTQYF.

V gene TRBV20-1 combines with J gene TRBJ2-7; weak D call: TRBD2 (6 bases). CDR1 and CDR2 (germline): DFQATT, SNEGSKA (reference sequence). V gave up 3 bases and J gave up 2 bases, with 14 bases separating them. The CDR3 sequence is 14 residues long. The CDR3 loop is CSARRRRETYEQYF. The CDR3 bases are TGCAGTGCTAGGAGAAGGAGGGAGACCTACGAGCAGTACTTC.

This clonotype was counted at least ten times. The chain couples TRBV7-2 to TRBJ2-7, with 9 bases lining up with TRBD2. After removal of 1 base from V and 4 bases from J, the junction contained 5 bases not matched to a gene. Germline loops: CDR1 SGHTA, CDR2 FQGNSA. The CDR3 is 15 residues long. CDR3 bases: TGTGCCAGCAGCTTAGAGCGGCGGGGGGGATACGAGCAGTACTTC. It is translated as CASSLERRGGYEQYF.

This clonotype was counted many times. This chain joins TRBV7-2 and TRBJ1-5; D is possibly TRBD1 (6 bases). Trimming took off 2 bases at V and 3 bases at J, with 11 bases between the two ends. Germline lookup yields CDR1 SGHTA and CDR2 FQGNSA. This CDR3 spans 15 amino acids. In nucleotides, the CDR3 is TGTGCCAGCAGCTTATCACAGGGCCTCAATCAGCCCCAGCATTTT. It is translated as CASSLSQGLNQPQHF.

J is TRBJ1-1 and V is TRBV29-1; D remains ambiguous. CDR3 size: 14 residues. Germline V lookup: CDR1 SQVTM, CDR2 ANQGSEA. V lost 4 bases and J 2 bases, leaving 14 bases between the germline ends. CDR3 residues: CSVGLTKPNTEAFF. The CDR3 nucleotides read TGCAGCGTTGGTTTGACAAAACCTAACACTGAAGCTTTCTTT.

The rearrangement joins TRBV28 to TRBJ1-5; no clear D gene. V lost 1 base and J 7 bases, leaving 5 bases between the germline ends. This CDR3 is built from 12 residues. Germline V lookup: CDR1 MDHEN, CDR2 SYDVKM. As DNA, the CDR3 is TGTGCCAGCAGTTTATTTGGGCAGCCCCAGCATTTT. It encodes CASSLFGQPQHF.

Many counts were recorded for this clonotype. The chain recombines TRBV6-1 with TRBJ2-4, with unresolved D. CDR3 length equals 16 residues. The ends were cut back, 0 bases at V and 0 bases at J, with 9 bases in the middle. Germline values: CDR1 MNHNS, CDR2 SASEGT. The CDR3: CASSEAYQLAKNIQYF. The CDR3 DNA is TGTGCCAGCAGTGAAGCGTACCAGCTAGCCAAAAACATTCAGTACTTC.

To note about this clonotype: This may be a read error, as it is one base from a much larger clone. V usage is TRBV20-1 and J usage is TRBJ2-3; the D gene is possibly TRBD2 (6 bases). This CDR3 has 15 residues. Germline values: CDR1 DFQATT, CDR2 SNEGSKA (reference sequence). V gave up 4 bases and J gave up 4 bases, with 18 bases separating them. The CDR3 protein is CSAILRRGKADTQYF. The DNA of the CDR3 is TGCAGTGCTATCCTCAGACGGGGGAAAGCAGATACGCAGTATTTT.

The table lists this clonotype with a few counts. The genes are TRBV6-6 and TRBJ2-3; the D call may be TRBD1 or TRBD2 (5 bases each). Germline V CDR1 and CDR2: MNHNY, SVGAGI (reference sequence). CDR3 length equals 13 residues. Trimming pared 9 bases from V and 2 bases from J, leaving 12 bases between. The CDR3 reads CASGDGYTDTQYF. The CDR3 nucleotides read TGTGCCAGTGGGGACGGGTACACAGATACGCAGTATTTT.

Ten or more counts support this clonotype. Here the CDR3 DNA reads TGTGCCAGCAACTGGGACTCCCAAAGGTCCTACGAGCAGTACTTC. This gives the protein CASNWDSQRSYEQYF. The chain recombines TRBV6-2 or TRBV6-3 with TRBJ2-7, with D perhaps TRBD2 (6 bases). Trimming left V 7 bases short and J 1 base short, with 17 bases between. The CDR3 has 15 amino acids. CDR1 MNHEY and CDR2 SVGEGT come from the germline V gene.

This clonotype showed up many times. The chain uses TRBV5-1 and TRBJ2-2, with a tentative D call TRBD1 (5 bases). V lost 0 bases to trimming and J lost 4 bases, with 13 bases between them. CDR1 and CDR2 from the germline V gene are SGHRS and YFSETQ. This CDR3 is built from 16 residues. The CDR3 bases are TGCGCCAGCAGCTTGGGGGTACAGGAAAGCACCGGGGAGCTGTTTTTT. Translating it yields CASSLGVQESTGELFF. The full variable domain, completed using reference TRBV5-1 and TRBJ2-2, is KAGVTQTPRYLIKTRGQQVTLSCSPISGHRSVSWYQQTPGQGLQFLFEYFSETQRNKGNFPGRFSGRQFSNSRSEMNVSTLELGDSALYLCASSLGVQESTGELFFGEGSRLTVL.

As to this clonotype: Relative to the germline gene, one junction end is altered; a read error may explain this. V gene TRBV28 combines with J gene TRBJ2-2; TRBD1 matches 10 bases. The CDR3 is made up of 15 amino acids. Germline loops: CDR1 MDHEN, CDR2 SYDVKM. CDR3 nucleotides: TGTGCCAGCAGTTCCCCGGGACAGGGGACCGAGGAGCTGTTTTTT. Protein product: CASSSPGQGTEELFF.

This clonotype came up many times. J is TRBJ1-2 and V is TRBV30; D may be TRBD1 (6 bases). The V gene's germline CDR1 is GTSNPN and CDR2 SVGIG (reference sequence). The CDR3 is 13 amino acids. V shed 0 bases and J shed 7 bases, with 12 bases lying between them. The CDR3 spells CAWSVLGGLGYTF. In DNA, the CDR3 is TGTGCCTGGAGTGTACTCGGGGGCCTTGGCTACACCTTC. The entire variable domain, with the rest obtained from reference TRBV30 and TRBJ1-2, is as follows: SQTIHQWPATLVQPVGSPLSLECTVEGTSNPNLYWYRQAAGRGLQLLFYSVGIGQISSEVPQNLSASRPQDRQFILSSKKLLLSDSGFYLCAWSVLGGLGYTFGSGTRLTVV.

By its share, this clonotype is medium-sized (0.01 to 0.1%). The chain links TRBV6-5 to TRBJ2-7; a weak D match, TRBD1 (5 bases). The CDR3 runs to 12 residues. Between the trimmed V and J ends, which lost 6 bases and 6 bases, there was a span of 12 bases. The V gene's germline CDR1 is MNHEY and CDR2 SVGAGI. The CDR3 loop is CASSHRTSEQYF. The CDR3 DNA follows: TGTGCCAGCAGCCACCGGACAAGCGAGCAGTACTTC.

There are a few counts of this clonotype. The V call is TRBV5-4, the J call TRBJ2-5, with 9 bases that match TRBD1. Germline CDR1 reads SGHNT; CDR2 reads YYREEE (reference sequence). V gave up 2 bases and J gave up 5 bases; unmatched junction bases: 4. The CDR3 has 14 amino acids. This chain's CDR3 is CASSLQGAGETQYF. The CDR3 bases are TGTGCCAGCAGCTTACAGGGGGCGGGGGAGACCCAGTACTTC. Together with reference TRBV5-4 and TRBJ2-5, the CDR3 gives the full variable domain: ETGVTQSPTHLIKTRGQQVTLRCSSQSGHNTVSWYQQALGQGPQFIFQYYREEENGRGNFPPRFSGLQFPNYSSELNVNALELDDSALYLCASSLQGAGETQYFGPGTRLLVL.

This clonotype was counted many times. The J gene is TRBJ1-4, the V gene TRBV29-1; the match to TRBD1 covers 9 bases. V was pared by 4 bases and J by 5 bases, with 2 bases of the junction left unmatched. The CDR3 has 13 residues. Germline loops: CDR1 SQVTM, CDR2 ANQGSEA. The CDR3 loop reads CSVGQGVNEKLFF. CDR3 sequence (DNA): TGCAGCGTTGGACAGGGGGTCAATGAAAAACTGTTTTTT.

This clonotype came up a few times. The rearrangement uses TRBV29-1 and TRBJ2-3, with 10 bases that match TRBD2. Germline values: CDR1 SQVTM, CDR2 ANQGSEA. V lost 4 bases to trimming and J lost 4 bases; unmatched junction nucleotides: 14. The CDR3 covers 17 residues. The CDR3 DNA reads TGCAGCGTTGTAACTAGCGGGACGCTCAGACCCTCAGATACGCAGTATTTT. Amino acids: CSVVTSGTLRPSDTQYF.

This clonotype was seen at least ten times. In DNA, the CDR3 is TGTGCCAGCAGCACGGGGGTCGGACCTTCCTACGAGCAGTACTTC. Translating gives CASSTGVGPSYEQYF. The chain combines TRBV6-1 with TRBJ2-7, with a tentative D call TRBD2 (6 bases). In germline, CDR1 is MNHNS, CDR2 SASEGT. V lost 6 bases to trimming and J lost 1 base, with 16 bases between them. The CDR3 spans 15 residues.

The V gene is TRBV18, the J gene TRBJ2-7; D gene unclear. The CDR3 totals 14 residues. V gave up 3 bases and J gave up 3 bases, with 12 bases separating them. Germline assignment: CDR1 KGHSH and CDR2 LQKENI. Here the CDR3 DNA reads TGTGCCAGCTCACCGAACAGAGATGACTACGAGCAGTACTTC. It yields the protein CASSPNRDDYEQYF.

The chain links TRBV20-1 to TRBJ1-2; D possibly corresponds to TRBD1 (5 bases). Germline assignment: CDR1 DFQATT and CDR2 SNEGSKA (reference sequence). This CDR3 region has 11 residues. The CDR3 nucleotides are TGCAGCCCAGGGATCCACTATGGCTACACCTTC. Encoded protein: CSPGIHYGYTF.

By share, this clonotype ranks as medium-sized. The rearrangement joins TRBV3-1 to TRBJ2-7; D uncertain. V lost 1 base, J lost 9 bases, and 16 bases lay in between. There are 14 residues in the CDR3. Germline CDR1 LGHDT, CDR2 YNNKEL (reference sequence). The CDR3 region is CASSQGGTKGWQYF. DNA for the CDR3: TGTGCCAGCAGCCAAGGGGGTACCAAAGGATGGCAGTACTTC.